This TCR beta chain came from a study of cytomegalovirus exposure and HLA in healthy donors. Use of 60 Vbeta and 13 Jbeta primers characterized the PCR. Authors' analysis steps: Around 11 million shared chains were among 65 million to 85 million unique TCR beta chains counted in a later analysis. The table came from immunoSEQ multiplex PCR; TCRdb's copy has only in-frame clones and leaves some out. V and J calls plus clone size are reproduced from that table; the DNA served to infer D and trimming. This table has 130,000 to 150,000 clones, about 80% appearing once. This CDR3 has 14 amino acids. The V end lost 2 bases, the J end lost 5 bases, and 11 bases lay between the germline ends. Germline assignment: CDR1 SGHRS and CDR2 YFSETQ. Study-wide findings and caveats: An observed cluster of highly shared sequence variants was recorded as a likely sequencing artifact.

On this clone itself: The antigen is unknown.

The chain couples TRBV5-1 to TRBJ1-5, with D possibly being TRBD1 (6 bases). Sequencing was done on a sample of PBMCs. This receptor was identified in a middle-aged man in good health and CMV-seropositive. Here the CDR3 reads CASSLTGGDQPQHF. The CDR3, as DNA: TGCGCCAGCAGCTTAACGGGGGGCGATCAGCCCCAGCATTTT.